The rows below give T cell receptor beta chains drawn from one sample of a study of graft-versus-host responses after intestinal transplantation. Data came from immunoSEQ multiplex PCR; TCRdb stores just in-frame clones and leaves some out. The sample has tens of thousands of clones; around nine tenths are singletons. Material: PBMCs, obtained roughly 120 days after intestinal transplantation. All receptors derive from a human patient who received an intestinal transplant, so some T cells may come from the graft donor. Each CDR3 is given with its conserved first and last residue. A D gene is named only where the DNA matches it firmly. Expanded clones get a size class; other rows say once, few or many, or leave the size out.

V	D	size	J	DNA	CDR3
TRBV4-1	TRBD1	once	TRBJ2-7	TGCGCCAGCAGCCAACGACAGGGGTCCTCCTACGAGCAGTACTTC	CASSQRQGSSYEQYF
TRBV19	TRBD2	-	TRBJ2-5	TGTGCCAGTAGGTCGGGACTAGCGGTCCAAGAGACCCAGTACTTC	CASRSGLAVQETQYF
TRBV18	-	-	TRBJ2-3	TGTGCCAGCTCACCACCGAGGGAAAACCCCCTCACAGATACGCAGTATTTT	CASSPPRENPLTDTQYF
TRBV19	-	-	TRBJ2-1	TGTGCCAGTAGTGCCTGGGGGGGCGGGGGAATGGTCAATGAGCAGTTCTTC	CASSAWGGGGMVNEQFF
TRBV5-8	-	-	TRBJ1-1	TGTGCCAGCAGATTGGGGAGACGACTTTCTAGAAGGGGCACTGAAGCTTTCTTT	CASRLGRRLSRRGTEAFF
TRBV5-1	TRBD1	-	TRBJ2-5	TGCGCCAGCAAAGTCCGGGACAGGGGAGGCGAGACCCAGTACTTC	CASKVRDRGGETQYF
TRBV5-6	-	-	TRBJ2-3	TGTGCCAGCAGCTTAGGGGGGCACGCAGATACGCAGTATTTT	CASSLGGHADTQYF
TRBV5-4	TRBD1	once	TRBJ2-3	TGTGCCAGCAGCGTAGGACAGGGTCTCCTGGCCCTTAGCACAGATACGCAGTATTTT	CASSVGQGLLALSTDTQYF
TRBV2	TRBD1	-	TRBJ2-5	TGTGCCAGCAGTTGGGGACAGCAAGAGACCCAGTACTTC	CASSWGQQETQYF
TRBV7-6	-	once	TRBJ1-5	TGTGCCAGCAGCTCCCAACAGGGCGATCAGCCCCAGCATTTT	CASSSQQGDQPQHF
TRBV6-5	-	-	TRBJ2-5	TGTGCCAGCAGTTACTCCCAAGAGACCCAGTACTTC	CASSYSQETQYF
TRBV4-1	-	-	TRBJ2-6	TGCGCCAGCAGCCAGTCGATGTGGGGGCCCGGGGCCAACGTCCTGACTTTC	CASSQSMWGPGANVLTF
TRBV19	-	-	TRBJ2-1	TGTGCCAGTACCAGGGGTTTCAATGAGCAGTTCTTC	CASTRGFNEQFF
TRBV27	-	-	TRBJ2-6	TGTGCCAGCAGTTTGAGTGGGGCCAACGTCCTGACTTTC	CASSLSGANVLTF
TRBV30	TRBD1	-	TRBJ1-6	TGTGCCTGGAGCCCCGGGACAGCCAATAATTCACCCCTCCACTTT	CAWSPGTANNSPLHF
TRBV27	-	once	TRBJ1-2	TGTGCCAGCAGTGGAACAGCGTTTAACTATGGCTACACCTTC	CASSGTAFNYGYTF
TRBV20-1	-	-	TRBJ2-1	TGCAGTGGGGAATCCGATGAGCAGTTCTTC	CSGESDEQFF
TRBV5-6	-	-	TRBJ2-2	TGTGCCAGCAGCTTAACAGTGAACACCGGGGAGCTGTTTTTT	CASSLTVNTGELFF
TRBV29-1	-	-	TRBJ2-1	TGCAGCGTTCTGTTCGGCTATGAGCAGTTCTTC	CSVLFGYEQFF
TRBV27	TRBD1	few	TRBJ2-1	TGTGCCAGCAGCCTTAACAGGGGACCTTTGACTGAGCAGTTCTTC	CASSLNRGPLTEQFF
TRBV27	TRBD2	few	TRBJ2-7	TGTGCCAGCAGTTTATCAGCGGGGGGGCCCGAGCAGTACTTC	CASSLSAGGPEQYF
TRBV28	TRBD1	-	TRBJ2-3	TGTGCCAGCAGGACGGGACAGGGGAGAACAGATACGCAGTATTTT	CASRTGQGRTDTQYF
TRBV2	TRBD1	-	TRBJ1-3	TGTGCCAGCAGTCCGACAGGGAACGGAAACACCATATATTTT	CASSPTGNGNTIYF
TRBV5-1	TRBD1	-	TRBJ2-4	TGCGCCAGCACCGCGACAGGGTCGGAGGCCAAAAACATTCAGTACTTC	CASTATGSEAKNIQYF
TRBV5-1	TRBD2	-	TRBJ2-3	TGCGCCAGCAGCTTGGGTAGCGGGGATAGCACAGATACGCAGTATTTT	CASSLGSGDSTDTQYF
TRBV9	TRBD2	-	TRBJ2-5	TGTGCCAGCAGCGTAGCTGGGTTAGCGGGAGAGACCCAGTACTTC	CASSVAGLAGETQYF
TRBV5-1	-	-	TRBJ2-5	TGCGCCAGCAGCTCCCAGGTAGTGGAGGGAAGGCAGTACTTC	CASSSQVVEGRQYF
TRBV5-4	-	-	TRBJ1-4	TGTGCCAGCAGCCAGGGACAAACTAATGAAAAACTGTTTTTT	CASSQGQTNEKLFF
TRBV19	-	-	TRBJ1-4	TGTGCCAGTACCCCCGGCGAAAAACTGTTTTTT	CASTPGEKLFF
TRBV18	-	-	TRBJ2-4	TGTGCCAGCTCACCACCGGGGGTAGCCAAAAACATTCAGTACTTC	CASSPPGVAKNIQYF
TRBV18	-	-	TRBJ2-7	TGTGCCAGCTCACCACCGAACCAGGGGAGGTACGAGCAGTACTTC	CASSPPNQGRYEQYF
TRBV4-2	TRBD2	-	TRBJ2-1	TGTGCCAGCAGCACCGGACTAGCGGGAGTTGATGAGCAGTTCTTC	CASSTGLAGVDEQFF
TRBV7-3	TRBD2	-	TRBJ2-5	TGTGCCAGCAGCTTAACCCCCTGGACTAGCTCGCGAGAGACCCAGTACTTC	CASSLTPWTSSRETQYF
TRBV9	-	-	TRBJ1-2	TGTGCCAGCAGCGTAAGCCGGGCACTACTCTATGGCTACACCTTC	CASSVSRALLYGYTF
TRBV5-1	TRBD2	-	TRBJ2-7	TGCGCCAGCAGCCCCGGGGGGTACGAGCAGTACTTC	CASSPGGYEQYF
TRBV28	-	-	TRBJ2-4	TGTGCCAGCAGTCAAGGGGACCCCAGCTTGAACTTC	CASSQGDPSLNF
TRBV18	-	-	TRBJ2-1	TGTGCCAGCTCCCCCGGGGCGCGTGAGCAGTTCTTC	CASSPGAREQFF
TRBV7-6	TRBD1	once	TRBJ1-1	TGTGCCAGCAGCTTACCCGGGACAGTTGAAGCTTTCTTT	CASSLPGTVEAFF
TRBV28	-	-	TRBJ2-7	TGTGCCAGCAGTTTAAGACGCTACGAGCAGTACTTC	CASSLRRYEQYF
TRBV18	TRBD1	-	TRBJ2-7	TGTGCCAGCTCCCAGATAGGACAGGGCGAGCAGTACTTC	CASSQIGQGEQYF
TRBV4-2	TRBD2	-	TRBJ2-3	TGTGCCAGCAGCCACGGGGGTAGCGGGAGCACAGATACGCAGTATTTT	CASSHGGSGSTDTQYF
TRBV28	-	-	TRBJ2-1	TGTGCCAGCAGTCTTCTGAGGGGTAATGAGCAGTTCTTC	CASSLLRGNEQFF
TRBV4-1	-	once	TRBJ1-1	TGCGCCAGCAGCCAAGAGCCCAGGGGCAGGGGAATGAACACTGAAGCTTTCTTT	CASSQEPRGRGMNTEAFF
TRBV28	TRBD2	-	TRBJ2-7	TGTGCCAGCAGTTCCCTTAGCGGGAGCAACGAGCAGTACTTC	CASSSLSGSNEQYF
TRBV7-9	-	-	TRBJ2-3	TGTGCCAGCAGCTTCGGGACAAGCACAGATACGCAGTATTTT	CASSFGTSTDTQYF
TRBV6-6	TRBD2	-	TRBJ2-7	TGTGCCAGCAGTTACTCGATTAGCGGGAGCCTCTACGAGCAGTACTTC	CASSYSISGSLYEQYF
TRBV18	TRBD1	-	TRBJ1-5	TGTGCCAGCTCACCGCGGACAGGTCCCTTTAGCAATCGACCCTTTAGCAATCAGCCCCAGCATTTT	CASSPRTGPFSNRPFSNQPQHF
TRBV11-2	TRBD1	-	TRBJ2-3	TGTGCCAGCAGCCTGAGGACAGGGGCGGCCACAGATACGCAGTATTTT	CASSLRTGAATDTQYF
TRBV5-1	-	-	TRBJ2-2	TGCGCCAGCAGCTTGGTGGCCCCGGGAGATGGGCTGTTTTTT	CASSLVAPGDGLFF
TRBV7-3	TRBD2	-	TRBJ2-7	TGTGCCAGCAGCTTGCGGGGGGTCTACGAGCAGTACTTC	CASSLRGVYEQYF
TRBV19	-	once	TRBJ1-1	TGTGCCAGTAGTAATAGTATAGGGGGCACTGAAGCTTTCTTT	CASSNSIGGTEAFF
TRBV11-1	-	-	TRBJ2-7	TGTGCCAGCAGCTTACGTACGGGCCCCTACGAGCAGCACTTC	CASSLRTGPYEQHF
TRBV4-1	TRBD2	once	TRBJ2-7	TGCGCCAGCAGCCAACGAGCGGGGGGTGGGTACGAGCAGTACTTC	CASSQRAGGGYEQYF
TRBV9	TRBD2	-	TRBJ2-2	TGTGCCAGCGGCGACGGGGGGGCCGGGGGCACCGGGGAGCTGTTTTTT	CASGDGGAGGTGELFF
TRBV6-5	TRBD2	-	TRBJ2-7	TGTGCCAGCAGTTACCGAGGGACTAGGCTAACCCAGCAGTACTTC	CASSYRGTRLTQQYF